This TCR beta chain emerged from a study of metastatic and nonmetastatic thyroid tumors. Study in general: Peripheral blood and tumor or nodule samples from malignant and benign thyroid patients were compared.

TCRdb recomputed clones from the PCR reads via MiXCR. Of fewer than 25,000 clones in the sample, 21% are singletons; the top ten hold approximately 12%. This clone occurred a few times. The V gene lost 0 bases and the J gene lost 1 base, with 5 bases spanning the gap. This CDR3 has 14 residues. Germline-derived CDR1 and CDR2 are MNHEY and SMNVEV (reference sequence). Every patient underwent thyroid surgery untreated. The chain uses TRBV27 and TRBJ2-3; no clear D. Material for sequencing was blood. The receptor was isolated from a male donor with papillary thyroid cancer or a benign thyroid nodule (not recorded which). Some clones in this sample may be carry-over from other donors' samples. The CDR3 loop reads CASSLSCGTDTQYF. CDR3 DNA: TGTGCCAGCAGTTTATCGTGTGGCACAGATACGCAGTATTTT.